This T cell receptor (beta chain) originates from a study of blood T cells in healthy people across ages. Findings and limits, study-wide: Estimates of total diversity, which came from one million sequenced T cells, were considered to be underestimates. TCR beta diversity was tightly associated with the proportion of naive T cells.

The CDR3 runs to 14 residues. V was clipped by 6 bases and J by 5 bases, with 14 bases between them. In regard to this clonotype: Its antigen is unidentified.

Sample-barcoded 5' priming and a J-beta primer mix drove a second PCR of roughly 6 to 12 cycles. Template switching added a 12-random-nucleotide identifier to every cDNA molecule. TCRdb reanalysed the 5' RACE reads using MiXCR and keeps one entry per CDR3 protein. The data contain 600,000 to 900,000 distinct CDR3 sequences, 20% to 30% of them seen just once; the ten biggest clones take up 3%. In addition, the sample was reused for a study of T cells of mothers and their children. As that study records: Using about 1.5 ug per 15 ul, all extracted RNA underwent cDNA synthesis.

The chain carries TRBV12-3 or TRBV12-4 and TRBJ2-1; no clear D. The sample comprised blood. The sequence was obtained from a boy between 10 and 17 years old in good health. The CDR3 is CASSPAAVNNEQFF. For the CDR3, the DNA is TGTGCCAGCAGCCCCGCGGCAGTCAACAATGAGCAGTTCTTC.